The 17 T cell receptor beta chains presented below share a single source sample, sequenced in a study of technical replicates of blood from several donors. Using immunoSEQ multiplex PCR, the repertoire was profiled, and TCRdb retains in-frame clones only, with some absent. The table lists around 80,000 clones, just over 90% of them singletons. The sequenced sample consisted of T cells isolated from PBMCs. The receptors come from a human donor in good health.

The rearrangement joins TRBV6-5 to TRBJ1-1; D unclear. Germline V gene data show CDR1 as MNHEY and CDR2 as SVGAGI. This CDR3 is built from 14 residues. V gave up 0 bases and J gave up 1 base, with 6 bases separating them. The CDR3 loop is CASSYSVRNTEAFF. In nucleotides, the CDR3 is TGTGCCAGCAGTTACTCCGTGAGGAACACTGAAGCTTTCTTT.

The rearrangement uses TRBV7-9 and TRBJ2-1, with D tentatively TRBD1 (6 bases). Per the germline V gene, CDR1 is SEHNR and CDR2 is FQNEAQ (reference sequence). V lost 2 bases to trimming and J lost 3 bases, with 14 bases between them. This CDR3 is built from 16 residues. The CDR3 nucleotides are TGTGCCAGCAGCTTACCACAGGGAACAAGCTACAATGAGCAGTTCTTC. Translating gives CASSLPQGTSYNEQFF.

The rearrangement joins TRBV5-1 to TRBJ2-5; no reliable D call. The V end was cut by 5 bases, the J end by 0 bases, with 11 bases between. Germline V gene sequence: CDR1 SGHRS, CDR2 YFSETQ. This CDR3 comprises 14 residues. The CDR3, as DNA: TGCGCCAGCAGACAGAGCCTGTACCAAGAGACCCAGTACTTC. It is translated as CASRQSLYQETQYF.

The chain recombines TRBV4-1 with TRBJ2-7, with 8 bases aligning to TRBD2. The germline V gene has CDR1 MGHRA and CDR2 YSYEKL. This CDR3 contains 16 residues. Trimming cost V 0 bases and J 2 bases; bases outside gene matches: 6. The CDR3 sequence is CASSQDQIGRAYEQYF. In DNA, the CDR3 is TGCGCCAGCAGCCAAGATCAGATCGGGAGGGCCTACGAGCAGTACTTC.

V is TRBV29-1 and J is TRBJ2-3; a possible D gene is TRBD2 (5 bases). Germline assignment: CDR1 SQVTM and CDR2 ANQGSEA. CDR3 length: 15 residues. V was pared by 4 bases and J by 2 bases, with 16 bases between. In nucleotides, the CDR3 is TGCAGCGTTGTCCCCAGCGGAAAGCCCACAGATACGCAGTATTTT. Its protein is CSVVPSGKPTDTQYF.

In this sample, this clone turned up once. V usage is TRBV29-1 and J usage is TRBJ2-1, with D uncertain. CDR3 length: 13 residues. The V gene lost 3 bases and the J gene lost 8 bases, with 14 bases spanning the gap. Germline V gene sequence: CDR1 SQVTM, CDR2 ANQGSEA. CDR3 in DNA: TGCAGCGTTGACCCTCGGCCTCGGGATGAGCAGTTCTTC. As protein: CSVDPRPRDEQFF.

This chain joins TRBV5-1 and TRBJ1-2, with TRBD1 as a possible D gene (6 bases). The germline V and J ends were trimmed by 4 bases and 6 bases, with 16 bases remaining between them. CDR3 length: 14 amino acids. Germline V gives CDR1 SGHRS, CDR2 YFSETQ. This chain's CDR3 is CASSLGGGEDGYTF. As DNA, the CDR3 is TGCGCCAGCAGCCTGGGGGGGGGCGAGGATGGCTACACCTTC.

The chain couples TRBV4-1 to TRBJ1-5; TRBD1 might be the D (6 bases). CDR3 length: 21 amino acids. The ends were cut back, 0 bases at V and 2 bases at J, with 26 bases in the middle. Germline V CDR1 and CDR2: MGHRA, YSYEKL. CDR3 region: CASSQDRRMGQGIRGNQPQHF. The CDR3 DNA sequence: TGCGCCAGCAGCCAAGACAGACGGATGGGGCAGGGGATCCGCGGCAATCAGCCCCAGCATTTT.

The CDR3 DNA reads TGCAGCGACATAAGCGGGAGCTCATACAATGAGCAGTTCTTC. This encodes CSDISGSSYNEQFF. This sequence joins TRBV29-1 and TRBJ2-1; 8 bases line up with TRBD2. CDR3 size: 14 residues. Germline V lookup: CDR1 SQVTM, CDR2 ANQGSEA. V lost 7 bases, J lost 4 bases, and 9 bases stayed unmatched.

In nucleotides, the CDR3 is TGCGCCAGCAGTCGGGTGGGGCCTAAAAGCGGGAGCAATGAGCAGTTCTTC. It encodes CASSRVGPKSGSNEQFF. The chain carries TRBV5-1 and TRBJ2-1, with TRBD2 identical over 8 bases. The CDR3 runs 17 residues. Germline CDR1 and CDR2: SGHRS and YFSETQ. Germline trimming cut 5 bases from V and 6 bases from J; bases unmatched to any gene: 16.

This clone was recorded only once. The V gene is TRBV5-5, the J gene TRBJ1-5, with TRBD1 matching 10 bases. Germline loops: CDR1 SGHKS, CDR2 YYEKEE (reference sequence). The J segment lost 5 bases and the V segment lost 5 bases, leaving 7 bases of the junction unmatched. The CDR3 covers 15 residues. CDR3 loop: CASREGQGVYQPQHF. The CDR3 bases are TGTGCCAGCAGAGAAGGACAGGGGGTATATCAGCCCCAGCATTTT. Complete variable domain (other parts from reference TRBV5-5 and TRBJ1-5): DAGVTQSPTHLIKTRGQQVTLRCSPISGHKSVSWYQQVLGQGPQFIFQYYEKEERGRGNFPDRFSARQFPNYSSELNVNALLLGDSALYLCASREGQGVYQPQHFGDGTRLSIL.

The gene calls are TRBV18 and TRBJ2-1, with D hard to call. Germline lookup yields CDR1 KGHSH and CDR2 LQKENI. The CDR3 contains 15 residues. With 3 bases removed from V and 4 bases from J, the gap between germline ends came to 13 bases. The CDR3 DNA reads as TGTGCCAGCTCACCGAGACGCGGTGATTACAATGAGCAGTTCTTC. Translation: CASSPRRGDYNEQFF.

The chain uses TRBV6-1 and TRBJ2-7, with D possibly being TRBD2 (6 bases). CDR1 and CDR2 from the germline V gene are MNHNS and SASEGT. Deletions cut 7 bases from V and 6 bases from J, with 13 bases between. The CDR3 runs to 12 residues. CDR3 region: CASTGVPAEQYF. CDR3 coding DNA: TGTGCCAGCACGGGGGTGCCAGCCGAGCAGTACTTC.

The V gene is TRBV28, the J gene TRBJ2-7; no definite D call. V was cut by 3 bases and J by 4 bases, with 13 bases left in between. This CDR3 is built from 14 residues. Per the germline V gene, CDR1 is MDHEN and CDR2 is SYDVKM. The DNA of the CDR3 is TGTGCCAGCAGTTTCCGCCTAGTTCTATACGAGCAGTACTTC. Its translation is CASSFRLVLYEQYF.

J is TRBJ2-7 and V is TRBV5-1; D possibly corresponds to TRBD1 (6 bases). V lost 3 bases and J lost 4, with 23 bases in between. The CDR3 is 17 residues long. Germline CDR1 and CDR2: SGHRS and YFSETQ. The CDR3, as DNA: TGCGCCAGCAGCTCGGGATACGGACAGAAAAATACTTACGAGCAGTACTTC. It yields the protein CASSSGYGQKNTYEQYF.

The chain couples TRBV18 to TRBJ1-1; the match to TRBD1 covers 8 bases. The CDR3 totals 18 residues. CDR1 is KGHSH, CDR2 LQKENI, per germline. V shed 0 bases, J shed 1 base, and the junction held 10 bases outside the gene matches. The CDR3 protein is CASSPPSTGVLGNTEAFF. The CDR3 nucleotides read TGTGCCAGCTCACCACCGTCGACAGGGGTGCTCGGGAACACTGAAGCTTTCTTT.

The genes are TRBV11-1 and TRBJ2-1; unclear D gene. This CDR3 is 14 amino acids long. CDR1 is SGHAT and CDR2 is FQDESV in the germline V gene (reference sequence). V was cut by 2 bases and J by 12 bases, with 17 bases left in between. CDR3 nucleotides: TGTGCCAGCAGCTTAATGACGACGCGGTCGGGGCAGTTCTTC. Its translation is CASSLMTTRSGQFF.